Here is one T cell receptor beta chain with its context. Its antigen is unknown. This entry belongs to a study of T cell responses to AZD1222 COVID-19 vaccine. Study overall: Pooling of second doses given at about 4 or about 12 weeks was done.

Findings and caveats of the study: Spike-specific TCRs gained breadth and depth after people received two AZD1222 doses. The donors showed a predominance of white British ancestry and of females, with possible underestimation of clonal diversity.

Germline CDR1 reads KGHSH; CDR2 reads LQKENI. The V end lost 1 base, the J end lost 8 bases, and 11 bases lay between the germline ends. CDR3 length: 13 amino acids. TCRdb's copy holds only in-frame clones and misses some; the assay was immunoSEQ multiplex PCR. This repertoire shows 90,000 to 95,000 clones, approximately 91% found once; its top ten account for 22%. Material: peripheral blood, obtained on day 0 of AZD1222 vaccination. The rearrangement uses TRBV18 and TRBJ1-2; D is possibly TRBD1 (5 bases). This receptor was obtained from an adult in good health. The CDR3 protein is CASSPRQGLGYTF. The CDR3 DNA sequence: TGTGCCAGCTCACCACGTCAGGGTTTGGGCTACACCTTC.